Shown below are 18 T cell receptor beta chains from a single sample sequenced in a study of blood T cell repertoires in COVID-19. TCRdb's table, derived via immunoSEQ multiplex PCR, lists solely in-frame clones and lacks some. The top ten hold under 3% of the sample, which has roughly 200,000 clones, 80% to 90% seen once. The sequencing input was PBMCs or T cells enriched from blood (not recorded which). The receptors stem from a woman between 40 and 50 years old with acute COVID-19.

This clone was counted a single time. The chain links TRBV6-5 to TRBJ1-1; 7 bases are a match to TRBD1. Germline CDR1 reads MNHEY; CDR2 reads SVGAGI. The V segment lost 4 bases and the J segment 3 bases; nucleotides outside the gene matches: 2. The CDR3 is made up of 13 amino acids. CDR3 loop: CASSSTGDTEAFF. Written as DNA, the CDR3 is TGTGCCAGCAGTTCTACAGGGGACACTGAAGCTTTCTTT.

The rearrangement links TRBV9 to TRBJ1-2; unclear D gene. This CDR3 has 17 residues. The V gene lost 3 bases and the J gene lost 0 bases, with 18 bases spanning the gap. The germline CDR1 and CDR2 sequences are SGDLS and YYNGEE. CDR3 protein: CASSAHTLYPSNYGYTF. The CDR3 DNA reads as TGTGCCAGCAGCGCCCACACCCTTTATCCCTCTAACTATGGCTACACCTTC.

The rearrangement joins TRBV28 to TRBJ1-6; 8 nucleotides align to TRBD1. There are 14 residues in the CDR3. After removal of 6 bases from V and 6 bases from J, the junction contained 4 bases not matched to a gene. The V gene's germline CDR1 is MDHEN and CDR2 SYDVKM. CDR3 bases: TGTGCCAGCAGAGGACAGGGCGGTAATTCACCCCTCCACTTT. It codes for CASRGQGGNSPLHF.

This chain uses TRBV3-1 (or the pseudogene TRBV3-2) with TRBJ1-2; TRBD1 matches 7 bases. Germline trimming cut 0 bases from V and 3 bases from J; bases unmatched to any gene: 4. There are 15 residues in the CDR3. Germline V CDR1 and CDR2: LGHDT, YNNKEL (reference sequence). CDR3 sequence (DNA): TGTGCCAGCAGCCAAGACAACAGGGGACACTATGGCTACACCTTC. It yields the protein CASSQDNRGHYGYTF.

This clone came up once. V gene TRBV5-4 combines with J gene TRBJ1-1; 9 bases line up with TRBD1. Germline V CDR1 and CDR2: SGHNT, YYREEE (reference sequence). Unmatched junction bases numbered 5, after V lost 4 bases and J lost 4 bases. The CDR3 runs to 14 residues. The CDR3 DNA reads TGTGCCAGCAGCCCGACAGGGGGACGCACTGAAGCTTTCTTT. This gives the protein CASSPTGGRTEAFF.

The J gene is TRBJ2-7, the V gene TRBV9; D unclear. The germline V and J ends were trimmed by 0 bases and 3 bases, with 16 bases remaining between them. From germline, CDR1 is SGDLS and CDR2 YYNGEE. CDR3 length: 16 amino acids. For the CDR3, the DNA is TGTGCCAGCAGCGTAGGAGGTGCTTTTGCGTTCTACGAGCAGTACTTC. It encodes CASSVGGAFAFYEQYF.

The chain recombines TRBV28 with TRBJ2-4; D might be TRBD1 (9 bases). V lost 5 bases and J 9 bases, leaving 32 bases between the germline ends. This CDR3 is 19 amino acids long. In germline, CDR1 is MDHEN, CDR2 SYDVKM. The CDR3 DNA follows: TGTGCCAGCAGTCAAACCTACGCACAGGGGGCCCCCGGGAGGGGCATTCAGTACTTC. It encodes CASSQTYAQGAPGRGIQYF.

The rearrangement uses TRBV6-5 and TRBJ2-5; D gene unclear. The CDR3 is 12 amino acids. Germline V gives CDR1 MNHEY, CDR2 SVGAGI. The germline V and J ends were trimmed by 10 bases and 1 base, with 10 bases remaining between them. DNA of the CDR3: TGTGCCACCCGCGCCCTCCAAGAGACCCAGTACTTC. Translating gives CATRALQETQYF.

This chain connects TRBV28 to TRBJ2-1, with TRBD2 matching 12 bases. The CDR3 length is 18 residues. Germline V lookup: CDR1 MDHEN, CDR2 SYDVKM. V dropped 5 bases and J dropped 6; count of bases not matched to a gene: 14. In DNA, the CDR3 is TGTGCCAGCAGTCCGCAGAGGAGGGCTAGCGGGGGGGGCAATGAGCAGTTCTTC. Translated: CASSPQRRASGGGNEQFF.

This clone was observed a single time. V is TRBV5-1 and J is TRBJ2-1; TRBD1 is a possible D gene (6 bases). Germline CDR1 and CDR2: SGHRS and YFSETQ. CDR3 length: 16 amino acids. V was pared by 2 bases and J by 0 bases, with 12 bases between. The CDR3 nucleotides read TGCGCCAGCAGCTTACAGGGAAGGTCCTCCTACAATGAGCAGTTCTTC. Translated: CASSLQGRSSYNEQFF.

The chain is built from TRBV23-1 and TRBJ2-1; D perhaps matches TRBD2 (7 bases). TRBV23-1 is an ORF, and what it does is uncertain. V was cut by 0 bases and J by 3 bases, with 15 bases left in between. The CDR3 runs 17 residues. The CDR3 nucleotides are TGCGCCAGCAGTCAATCTGAGAGGGGGGGGCTCTACAATGAGCAGTTCTTC. Encoded protein: CASSQSERGGLYNEQFF.

The genes are TRBV30 and TRBJ2-1; tentatively, D is TRBD2 (6 bases). The CDR3 covers 15 residues. Germline V lookup: CDR1 GTSNPN, CDR2 SVGIG (reference sequence). The V and J ends lost 1 base and 4 bases respectively, with 14 bases between them. In DNA form, the CDR3 reads TGTGCCTGGAGTGGCTGGAGCGGGCCGTACAATGAGCAGTTCTTC. Translating gives CAWSGWSGPYNEQFF.

The sample holds one count of this clone. The chain links TRBV6-2 or TRBV6-3 to TRBJ2-4; 13 bases map to TRBD2. The germline gives CDR1 MNHEY, CDR2 SVGEGT. Trimming removed 4 bases from V and 0 bases from J; junction bases left unmatched: 6. The length of the CDR3 is 18 residues. CDR3 sequence reads: CASSSGTSGAIAKNIQYF. CDR3 nucleotide sequence: TGTGCCAGCAGTTCCGGGACTAGCGGGGCTATAGCCAAAAACATTCAGTACTTC.

The chain is built from TRBV2 and TRBJ1-2, with 9 positions matching TRBD1. The CDR3 is 15 amino acids. Unmatched junction bases numbered 4, after V lost 4 bases and J lost 1 base. Germline CDR1 is SNHLY and CDR2 is FYNNEI. CDR3 residues: CASSAGTGSNYGYTF. The DNA for the CDR3 is TGTGCCAGCAGTGCCGGGACAGGGAGTAACTATGGCTACACCTTC.

The CDR3 loop reads CASSPSVSGNTIYF. The CDR3 DNA reads TGTGCCAGCAGCCCCAGCGTGAGCGGAAACACCATATATTTT. The rearrangement joins TRBV11-2 to TRBJ1-3; D unclear. Germline V gives CDR1 SGHAT, CDR2 FQNNGV. This CDR3 region has 14 residues. Trimming left V 5 bases short and J 4 bases short, with 12 bases between. The full variable domain, in which reference TRBV11-2 and TRBJ1-3 provide the parts outside the CDR3, is EAGVAQSPRYKIIEKRQSVAFWCNPISGHATLYWYQQILGQGPKLLIQFQNNGVVDDSQLPKDRFSAERLKGVDSTLKIQPAKLEDSAVYLCASSPSVSGNTIYFGEGSWLTVV.

This clone is a singleton in its sample. V is TRBV5-8 and J is TRBJ2-5, with D possibly TRBD2 on 5 matching bases. Germline lookup yields CDR1 SGHTS and CDR2 YDEGEE. Trimming pared 7 bases from V and 5 bases from J, leaving 12 bases between. This CDR3 is 12 amino acids long. CDR3 sequence reads: CASSEGLETQYF. CDR3 coding DNA: TGTGCCAGCTCCGAGGGCTTGGAGACCCAGTACTTC.

This clone appeared a few times. The chain combines TRBV5-8 with TRBJ2-5; possible D gene TRBD1, 6 bases. In germline, CDR1 is SGHTS, CDR2 YDEGEE. V was clipped by 2 bases and J by 5 bases, with 10 bases between them. There are 13 residues in the CDR3. The CDR3 is CASSLQGFETQYF. Here the CDR3 DNA reads TGTGCCAGCAGCTTACAGGGTTTTGAGACCCAGTACTTC.

The chain has TRBV6-2 or TRBV6-3 and TRBJ2-5; D might be TRBD2 (6 bases). The CDR3 extends over 14 amino acids. V lost 5 bases and J lost 5, with 15 bases in between. Germline CDR1 and CDR2: MNHEY and SVGEGT. The CDR3 loop reads CASSPDGGLETQYF. For the CDR3, the DNA is TGTGCCAGCAGTCCCGACGGGGGATTGGAGACCCAGTACTTC.